These 32 T cell receptor beta chains originate from one sample sequenced in a study of CD8 T cells in ankylosing spondylitis. TCRdb analysed the 5' RACE reads with MiXCR anew, one entry per CDR3 protein. Counted here are 350,000 or so distinct CDR3 sequences, approximately 14% occurring once; the ten biggest clones make up around 0.99%. Material for sequencing was blood, either unsorted or a sorted T cell fraction (not recorded which). Receptor source: a male donor with ankylosing spondylitis or in good health (not recorded which).

This clonotype has just a few counts. J is TRBJ2-4 and V is TRBV4-2, with a tentative D call TRBD2 (7 bases). Germline loops: CDR1 LGHNA, CDR2 YNFKEQ. The CDR3 covers 14 residues. The V end lost 6 bases, the J end lost 5 bases, and 14 bases lay between the germline ends. CDR3 region: CASRGGTRENIQYF. Here the CDR3 DNA reads TGTGCCAGCAGGGGGGGGACAAGGGAAAACATTCAGTACTTC.

This sequence joins TRBV10-3 and TRBJ1-3; possible D gene TRBD1, 5 bases. Between the trimmed V and J ends, which lost 3 bases and 6 bases, there was a span of 9 bases. Germline CDR1 and CDR2: ENHRY and SYGVKD. The CDR3 has 13 residues. The CDR3 bases are TGTGCCATCAGTGACTCGACAGAAAACACCATATATTTT. Translation: CAISDSTENTIYF.

This clonotype was recorded a few times. The rearrangement links TRBV20-1 to TRBJ2-1; possible D gene TRBD2, 6 bases. CDR3 length equals 15 residues. Germline values: CDR1 DFQATT, CDR2 SNEGSKA (reference sequence). V lost 1 base, J lost 5 bases, and 15 bases lay in between. The CDR3 loop reads CSARGPGGGHNEQFF. The CDR3 nucleotides are TGCAGTGCTAGAGGGCCTGGAGGAGGGCACAATGAGCAGTTCTTC.

This chain uses TRBV3-1 with TRBJ2-1; the D gene is possibly TRBD1 (6 bases). V lost 0 bases to trimming and J lost 5 bases, with 11 bases between them. Germline CDR1 is LGHDT and CDR2 is YNNKEL (reference sequence). The CDR3 is 15 residues long. The DNA of the CDR3 is TGTGCCAGCAGCCAAGAACCGAACAGGGACAATGAGCAGTTCTTC. Amino acids: CASSQEPNRDNEQFF.

This chain joins TRBV5-1 and TRBJ1-1, with 12 bases lining up with TRBD1. The germline V gene encodes CDR1 SGHRS and CDR2 YFSETQ. Germline trimming cut 0 bases from V and 4 bases from J; bases unmatched to any gene: 1. This CDR3 has 15 residues. In nucleotides, the CDR3 is TGCGCCAGCAGCTTGGGGGACAGGGGGCTCACTGAAGCTTTCTTT. Its protein is CASSLGDRGLTEAFF.

V and J are TRBV5-1 and TRBJ2-4, with 11 bases lining up with TRBD1. V was clipped by 4 bases and J by 2 bases; unmatched bases: 11. The germline CDR1 and CDR2 sequences are SGHRS and YFSETQ. The CDR3 is 18 residues long. The CDR3 DNA is TGCGCCAGCAGCGAGCCCTCTGGACAGGGGGCGACCAAAAACATTCAGTACTTC. Amino acids: CASSEPSGQGATKNIQYF. The entire variable domain, with the rest obtained from reference TRBV5-1 and TRBJ2-4, is as follows: KAGVTQTPRYLIKTRGQQVTLSCSPISGHRSVSWYQQTPGQGLQFLFEYFSETQRNKGNFPGRFSGRQFSNSRSEMNVSTLELGDSALYLCASSEPSGQGATKNIQYFGAGTRLSVL.

The chain recombines TRBV5-6 with TRBJ1-1, with unresolved D. This CDR3 contains 12 residues. The ends were cut back, 1 base at V and 7 bases at J, with 8 bases in the middle. CDR1 is SGHDT, CDR2 YYEEEE, per germline. As DNA, the CDR3 is TGTGCCAGCAGCTTGAGAGGATATGAAGCTTTCTTT. Translation gives CASSLRGYEAFF.

Note on this clonotype: Germline is not matched at one junction end, which may reflect a read error. This sequence joins TRBV7-9 and TRBJ2-1; no clear D gene. This CDR3 is 9 amino acids long. Looked up from germline, CDR1 is SEHNR and CDR2 is FQNEAQ (reference sequence). The DNA for the CDR3 is TGTGCCAGCAGCTCCAGTAGTTCCTTC. Its translation is CASSSSSSF. The variable domain in full, completed from reference TRBV7-9 and TRBJ2-1, reads DTGVSQNPRHKITKRGQNVTFRCDPISEHNRLYWYRQTLGQGPEFLTYFQNEAQLEKSRLLSDRFSAERPKGSFSTLEIQRTEQGDSAMYLCASSSSSSFGPGTRLTVL.

In its sample, this clonotype was seen many times. The CDR3 spells CASSLRTQGRNEQFF. CDR3 bases: TGTGCCAGCAGTTTAAGGACACAGGGTCGAAATGAGCAGTTCTTC. The rearrangement links TRBV12-3 or TRBV12-4 to TRBJ2-1, with TRBD1 as a possible D gene (6 bases). The CDR3 is 15 residues long. The V end was cut by 2 bases, the J end by 7 bases, with 15 bases between.

The chain is built from TRBV6-5 and TRBJ2-2; D ambiguous. CDR1 is MNHEY, CDR2 SVGAGI, per germline. The V and J ends lost 0 bases and 5 bases respectively, with 16 bases between them. CDR3 size: 17 residues. DNA for the CDR3: TGTGCCAGCAGTTACTCGAACCCCCGGGTAACTACCGGGGAGCTGTTTTTT. This translates into CASSYSNPRVTTGELFF.

The chain combines TRBV29-1 with TRBJ1-1; D uncertain. The CDR3 sequence is 10 residues long. The germline gives CDR1 SQVTM, CDR2 ANQGSEA. V lost 7 bases, J lost 8 bases, and 11 bases lay in between. As DNA, the CDR3 is TGCAGCGCCAGAAGTACGGAAGCTTTCTTT. Encoded protein: CSARSTEAFF.

This clonotype was detected ten times or more. The chain uses TRBV10-3 and TRBJ2-1; 9 bases are a match to TRBD1. CDR3 length: 14 residues. V was pared by 6 bases and J by 9 bases, with 9 bases of the junction left unmatched. Germline V CDR1 and CDR2: ENHRY, SYGVKD. The CDR3 region has the DNA TGTGCCATCAGAGGGGACAGGGTGGGTGGTGAGCAGTTCTTC. Its translation is CAIRGDRVGGEQFF.

This clonotype showed up just a few times. This chain uses TRBV20-1 with TRBJ2-3; unclear D gene. Trimming took off 5 bases at V and 6 bases at J, with 21 bases between the two ends. CDR3 size: 15 residues. The germline V gene has CDR1 DFQATT and CDR2 SNEGSKA (reference sequence). CDR3: CSAPLPGRLRDTQYF. CDR3 nucleotides: TGCAGTGCTCCCCTACCTGGGCGTTTACGGGATACGCAGTATTTT.

The rearrangement uses TRBV7-2 and TRBJ2-6; D may be TRBD1 (5 bases). Per the germline V gene, CDR1 is SGHTA and CDR2 is FQGNSA. This CDR3 region has 16 residues. Trimming took off 5 bases at V and 0 bases at J, with 11 bases between the two ends. As DNA, the CDR3 is TGTGCCAGCAGCCCCAGGGTTTACTCTGGGGCCAACGTCCTGACTTTC. This translates into CASSPRVYSGANVLTF.

The gene calls are TRBV10-2 and TRBJ1-2; 9 nucleotides line up with TRBD1. V shed 8 bases and J 5 bases; nucleotides not matched to a gene: 9. CDR1 is WSHSY and CDR2 is SAAADI in the germline V gene. The CDR3 loop spans 14 amino acids. CDR3 residues: CASQPDGQGYGYTF. CDR3 nucleotides: TGCGCCAGCCAACCAGACGGACAGGGGTATGGCTACACCTTC.

This clonotype was counted only a few times. The chain carries TRBV20-1 and TRBJ2-5; 11 bases are a match to TRBD2. The CDR3 is 17 residues long. Germline CDR1 and CDR2: DFQATT and SNEGSKA (reference sequence). The V gene end was trimmed by 2 bases and the J gene end by 5 bases; junction bases not matched to a gene: 13. This chain's CDR3 is CSARPTSGGVARETQYF. In DNA form, the CDR3 reads TGCAGTGCTAGACCAACTAGCGGGGGAGTTGCCCGGGAGACCCAGTACTTC.

This clonotype was seen at least ten times. This chain connects TRBV2 to TRBJ2-7; D could derive from TRBD1 or TRBD2 (5 bases each). The germline gives CDR1 SNHLY, CDR2 FYNNEI. The CDR3 spans 13 residues. The germline V and J ends were trimmed by 5 bases and 6 bases, with 14 bases remaining between them. The CDR3 nucleotides are TGTGCCAGCAGTACAGGAGGCGGCTTCGAGCAGTACTTC. Protein sequence: CASSTGGGFEQYF.

This clonotype appeared many times. This chain connects TRBV12-3 or TRBV12-4 to TRBJ1-5, with 10 bases that match TRBD1. The trim removed 4 bases at V and 4 bases at J, leaving 7 bases unmatched. The CDR3 covers 16 residues. CDR3 sequence reads: CASSSPGQGINQPQHF. CDR3 in DNA: TGTGCCAGCAGTTCCCCGGGACAGGGGATAAATCAGCCCCAGCATTTT.

The table lists this clonotype with a few counts. The chain recombines TRBV12-3 or TRBV12-4 with TRBJ1-5, with D perhaps TRBD1 (6 bases). V gave up 5 bases and J gave up 6 bases, with 11 bases separating them. The CDR3 length is 13 residues. The CDR3 spells CASSTGYSQPQHF. CDR3 DNA sequence: TGTGCCAGCAGTACAGGGTATAGTCAGCCCCAGCATTTT.

There are many counts of this clonotype. The V and J genes are TRBV2 and TRBJ1-5; D is uncertain. The CDR3 runs to 15 residues. Between the trimmed V and J ends, which lost 4 bases and 10 bases, there was a span of 20 bases. Germline V gene data show CDR1 as SNHLY and CDR2 as FYNNEI. The CDR3 is CASSGRGRETDPQHF. The CDR3 region has the DNA TGTGCCAGCAGTGGGCGGGGAAGGGAGACGGATCCCCAGCATTTT. The whole variable domain, remainder taken from reference TRBV2 and TRBJ1-5, is EPEVTQTPSHQVTQMGQEVILRCVPISNHLYFYWYRQILGQKVEFLVSFYNNEISEKSEIFDDQFSVERPDGSNFTLKIRSTKLEDSAMYFCASSGRGRETDPQHFGDGTRLSIL.

This clonotype turned up a few times. The J gene is TRBJ2-5, the V gene TRBV7-2, with 7 bases aligning to TRBD1. The ends lost 5 bases at V and 5 bases at J; junction bases unmatched: 5. The germline CDR1 and CDR2 sequences are SGHTA and FQGNSA. This CDR3 spans 13 amino acids. The CDR3 loop reads CASSQDREETQYF. CDR3 DNA sequence: TGTGCCAGCAGCCAAGACAGGGAGGAGACCCAGTACTTC.

This clonotype turned up a few times. This chain connects TRBV7-6 to TRBJ2-3, with a possible D match to TRBD1 (8 bases). The CDR3 covers 15 residues. V was trimmed by 5 bases and J by 1 base, leaving 13 bases between them. Germline CDR1 SGHVS, CDR2 FNYEAQ. In DNA, the CDR3 is TGTGCCAGCAGCCTAACAGGGGGGGGCACAGATACGCAGTATTTT. Its protein is CASSLTGGGTDTQYF.

The chain couples TRBV29-1 to TRBJ2-2; 9 bases agree with TRBD2. Trimming removed 3 bases from V and 4 bases from J; junction bases left unmatched: 6. The CDR3 length is 15 residues. Germline lookup yields CDR1 SQVTM and CDR2 ANQGSEA. CDR3 loop: CSVDGGGRATGELFF. The CDR3 DNA reads as TGCAGCGTTGATGGGGGCGGGAGGGCCACCGGGGAGCTGTTTTTT.

Many counts were recorded for this clonotype. The chain recombines TRBV10-3 with TRBJ1-2; 7 bases are shared with TRBD1. The J segment lost 4 bases and the V segment lost 6 bases, leaving 20 bases of the junction unmatched. This CDR3 region has 18 residues. Germline values: CDR1 ENHRY, CDR2 SYGVKD. The CDR3 nucleotides read TGTGCCATCAGCGCTGAGCCTACAGGGACAGCCTATGCCTATGGCTACACCTTC. Protein: CAISAEPTGTAYAYGYTF.

This chain connects TRBV12-3 or TRBV12-4 to TRBJ1-6; D remains unclear. V was pared by 8 bases and J by 0 bases, with 11 bases between. The CDR3 totals 15 residues. The CDR3 region is CASAQDSSYNSPLHF. CDR3 DNA: TGTGCCAGCGCCCAGGATAGCTCCTATAATTCACCCCTCCACTTT.

This clonotype was counted ten times or more. The chain has TRBV15 and TRBJ2-2; no definite D call. This CDR3 spans 12 amino acids. V dropped 8 bases and J dropped 8 bases, with 12 bases sitting between them. CDR1 LNHNV and CDR2 YYDKDF come from the germline V gene (reference sequence). The CDR3 is CATLRLGGELFF. Written as DNA, the CDR3 is TGTGCCACCTTAAGACTGGGAGGGGAGCTGTTTTTT.

The CDR3 reads CASTRDNEQFF. The CDR3 nucleotides are TGTGCCAGCACCCGCGACAATGAGCAGTTCTTC. V and J are TRBV27 and TRBJ2-1; D uncertain. This CDR3 is 11 amino acids long. The germline V gene encodes CDR1 MNHEY and CDR2 SMNVEV (reference sequence). Trimming left V 7 bases short and J 5 bases short, with 6 bases between.

The chain employs TRBV20-1 and TRBJ2-7; D may be TRBD1 (7 bases). Germline loops: CDR1 DFQATT, CDR2 SNEGSKA (reference sequence). V lost 6 bases, J lost 5 bases, and 14 bases lay in between. The CDR3 loop spans 12 amino acids. The CDR3 spells CSAPGGFDEQYF. DNA of the CDR3: TGCAGTGCCCCAGGGGGGTTCGACGAGCAGTACTTC.

The sample holds a few counts of this clonotype. This chain connects TRBV10-3 to TRBJ2-1; D is uncertain. V was shortened by 5 bases and J by 6 bases, with 20 bases between the two germline ends. The CDR3 totals 16 residues. The germline V gene encodes CDR1 ENHRY and CDR2 SYGVKD. The CDR3 loop reads CAISTSGLLSGNEQFF. In DNA, the CDR3 is TGTGCCATCAGTACATCAGGCCTCCTTTCGGGCAATGAGCAGTTCTTC.

The rearrangement links TRBV30 to TRBJ1-2, with D maybe TRBD1 (5 bases). The CDR3 covers 14 residues. CDR1 GTSNPN and CDR2 SVGIG come from the germline V gene (reference sequence). Between the trimmed V and J ends, which lost 4 bases and 1 base, there was a span of 13 bases. The CDR3 nucleotides read TGTGCCTGGACGACCAAGACAGTTAACTATGGCTACACCTTC. As protein: CAWTTKTVNYGYTF.

This clonotype was seen more than once but under ten times. V gene TRBV27 combines with J gene TRBJ2-1, with a tentative D call TRBD2 (6 bases). CDR1 and CDR2 from the germline V gene are MNHEY and SMNVEV (reference sequence). V lost 7 bases and J 8 bases, leaving 27 bases between the germline ends. The CDR3 sequence is 17 residues long. CDR3 bases: TGTGCCAGCATCTCACTCCCGGGACTCCTTAGTTCGGATGAGCAGTTCTTC. Translation gives CASISLPGLLSSDEQFF.

The sample holds a few counts of this clonotype. The chain couples TRBV5-6 to TRBJ2-2; D is unclear. Germline V gives CDR1 SGHDT, CDR2 YYEEEE. Trimming left V 4 bases short and J 1 base short, with 14 bases between. The length of the CDR3 is 16 residues. The CDR3 DNA is TGTGCCAGCAGCGCGGCACCGCGGATGAACACCGGGGAGCTGTTTTTT. Amino acids: CASSAAPRMNTGELFF. The full variable domain, with the rest looked up from reference TRBV5-6 and TRBJ2-2, is DAGVTQSPTHLIKTRGQQVTLRCSPKSGHDTVSWYQQALGQGPQFIFQYYEEEERQRGNFPDRFSGHQFPNYSSELNVNALLLGDSALYLCASSAAPRMNTGELFFGEGSRLTVL.